These 31 T cell receptor beta chains were all obtained from the same sample, sequenced in a study of cytomegalovirus exposure and HLA in healthy donors. In the PCR, 60 Vbeta and 13 Jbeta primers were used. Repertoires were generated with immunoSEQ multiplex PCR, while TCRdb's copy carries only in-frame clones and drops some. The sample has about 150,000 clones, about 85% seen once. The sample taken for sequencing was PBMCs. These receptors all come from a human donor in good health.

This chain connects TRBV5-5 to TRBJ2-7; D gene uncertain. The V gene's germline CDR1 is SGHKS and CDR2 YYEKEE (reference sequence). The ends were cut back, 3 bases at V and 4 bases at J, with 14 bases in the middle. The CDR3 is 14 amino acids. The CDR3 here is CASSSVEAEYEQYF. For the CDR3, the DNA is TGTGCCAGCAGCTCCGTAGAGGCCGAATACGAGCAGTACTTC. Combining the CDR3 with reference TRBV5-5 and TRBJ2-7 gives the whole variable domain DAGVTQSPTHLIKTRGQQVTLRCSPISGHKSVSWYQQVLGQGPQFIFQYYEKEERGRGNFPDRFSARQFPNYSSELNVNALLLGDSALYLCASSSVEAEYEQYFGPGTRLTVT.

The V and J genes are TRBV5-5 and TRBJ1-5; TRBD1 is a possible D gene (6 bases). The CDR3 length is 16 residues. Germline V gives CDR1 SGHKS, CDR2 YYEKEE (reference sequence). V was shortened by 2 bases and J by 7 bases, with 19 bases between the two germline ends. The CDR3 loop reads CASSLGVGGARQPQHF. CDR3 DNA: TGTGCCAGCAGCTTAGGGGTCGGGGGGGCGCGGCAGCCCCAGCATTTT.

There are a few counts of this clone. The rearrangement joins TRBV28 to TRBJ2-7; tentative D call: TRBD1 (6 bases). The V gene lost 5 bases and the J gene lost 0 bases, with 14 bases spanning the gap. The CDR3 extends over 15 amino acids. In germline, CDR1 is MDHEN, CDR2 SYDVKM. The CDR3 loop reads CASSTTGRSSYEQYF. CDR3 bases: TGTGCCAGCAGTACCACAGGGCGATCCTCCTACGAGCAGTACTTC.

The chain links TRBV2 to TRBJ2-1, with 9 bases lining up with TRBD2. J was trimmed by 12 bases and V by 3 bases; bases with no gene match: 9. Per germline, CDR1 SNHLY and CDR2 FYNNEI. There are 14 residues in the CDR3. The CDR3 loop reads CASSEVSGTSMQFF. The CDR3 DNA reads TGTGCCAGCAGTGAGGTCTCCGGGACTAGCATGCAGTTCTTC.

This chain links TRBV6-4 with TRBJ2-1; TRBD1 aligns across 11 bases. Germline values: CDR1 MRHNA, CDR2 SNTAGT. V was pared by 2 bases and J by 8 bases, with 8 bases of the junction left unmatched. The CDR3 is 16 amino acids. CDR3 in DNA: TGTGCCAGCAGTGACGGGGACAGGGGGAGAGGGCATGAGCAGTTCTTC. Translated, it gives CASSDGDRGRGHEQFF.

The rearrangement joins TRBV18 to TRBJ2-3; 7 bases align to TRBD2. Per germline, CDR1 KGHSH and CDR2 LQKENI. The CDR3 consists of 17 residues. V gave up 1 base and J gave up 5 bases; unmatched junction bases: 12. The chain's CDR3 is CASSPREAGSRGDTQYF. DNA for the CDR3: TGTGCCAGCTCACCACGGGAAGCGGGGAGCCGCGGAGATACGCAGTATTTT.

The chain joins TRBV11-2 to TRBJ1-3, with D uncertain. V was trimmed by 5 bases and J by 0 bases, leaving 14 bases between them. Per the germline V gene, CDR1 is SGHAT and CDR2 is FQNNGV. The CDR3 runs to 16 residues. CDR3 nucleotide sequence: TGTGCCAGCAGCCACGAAGGCAGCGCCTCTGGAAACACCATATATTTT. It yields the protein CASSHEGSASGNTIYF.

The chain combines TRBV10-3 with TRBJ1-5; 7 bases match TRBD1. Germline CDR1 ENHRY, CDR2 SYGVKD. This CDR3 contains 14 residues. V lost 6 bases to trimming and J lost 5 bases; unmatched junction nucleotides: 7. This CDR3 reads CAISLTGSDQPQHF. The DNA for the CDR3 is TGTGCCATCAGCCTGACAGGGTCTGATCAGCCCCAGCATTTT.

The chain couples TRBV27 to TRBJ1-2, with 9 bases lining up with TRBD1. The CDR3 consists of 13 residues. V lost 5 bases to trimming and J lost 7 bases; unmatched junction nucleotides: 5. The germline gives CDR1 MNHEY, CDR2 SMNVEV (reference sequence). CDR3 bases: TGTGCCAGCAGTGAAGCGACAGGGGGTGGCTACACCTTC. It codes for CASSEATGGGYTF.

This chain joins TRBV5-6 and TRBJ2-7; D is possibly TRBD1 (5 bases). V shed 2 bases and J shed 5 bases, with 14 bases lying between them. The germline CDR1 and CDR2 sequences are SGHDT and YYEEEE. The CDR3 has 14 amino acids. The CDR3 DNA reads TGTGCCAGCAGCTTAGTAAGGGGCATCGACGAGCAGTACTTC. It yields the protein CASSLVRGIDEQYF.

This chain links TRBV6-5 with TRBJ2-1, with 8 bases fitting TRBD2. This CDR3 is 13 amino acids long. The J segment lost 6 bases and the V segment lost 6 bases, leaving 4 bases of the junction unmatched. Looked up from germline, CDR1 is MNHEY and CDR2 is SVGAGI. The CDR3 sequence: CASSRLATNEQFF. The CDR3 DNA reads TGTGCCAGCAGCCGACTAGCGACCAATGAGCAGTTCTTC.

V is TRBV2 and J is TRBJ2-1, with 7 bases that match TRBD2. V shed 4 bases and J 9 bases; nucleotides not matched to a gene: 9. The CDR3 spans 14 residues. The V gene's germline CDR1 is SNHLY and CDR2 FYNNEI. The CDR3 region has the DNA TGTGCCAGCAGTGCCCAGACTAGCCTCGTTGAGCAGTTCTTC. Residues: CASSAQTSLVEQFF.

The V gene is TRBV13, the J gene TRBJ2-3; 7 bases map to TRBD2. The CDR3 sequence is 16 residues long. CDR1 PRHDT and CDR2 FYEKMQ come from the germline V gene (reference sequence). The J segment lost 6 bases and the V segment lost 0 bases, leaving 9 bases of the junction unmatched. This CDR3 reads CASSLGLARETDTQYF. The CDR3 nucleotides are TGTGCCAGCAGCTTAGGCCTCGCGCGGGAGACGGATACGCAGTATTTT.

The chain recombines TRBV5-1 with TRBJ2-3; 8 bases map to TRBD1. J gave up 5 bases and V 5 bases, and 10 bases lay outside the gene matches. The CDR3 runs 15 residues. Per the germline V gene, CDR1 is SGHRS and CDR2 is YFSETQ. The CDR3 spells CASSSGQGRGDTQYF. The CDR3 nucleotides are TGCGCCAGCAGTTCCGGACAGGGAAGGGGAGATACGCAGTATTTT. Using reference TRBV5-1 and TRBJ2-3 for the parts outside the CDR3, the full variable domain is KAGVTQTPRYLIKTRGQQVTLSCSPISGHRSVSWYQQTPGQGLQFLFEYFSETQRNKGNFPGRFSGRQFSNSRSEMNVSTLELGDSALYLCASSSGQGRGDTQYFGPGTRLTVL.

The rearrangement links TRBV10-3 to TRBJ2-2, with D possibly matching TRBD2 (6 bases). Trimming removed 2 bases from V and 2 bases from J, with 18 bases in between. This CDR3 contains 18 residues. The germline CDR1 and CDR2 sequences are ENHRY and SYGVKD. The CDR3 sequence is CAISELLAGTYNTGELFF. The CDR3 DNA reads as TGTGCCATCAGTGAGCTGCTCGCCGGGACTTATAACACCGGGGAGCTGTTTTTT.

The CDR3 nucleotides read TGTGCCAGCAGTCCACTGCTGGACACTGAAGCTTTCTTT. This translates into CASSPLLDTEAFF. V is TRBV27 and J is TRBJ1-1; D gene uncertain. The CDR3 runs to 13 residues. Germline V CDR1 and CDR2: MNHEY, SMNVEV (reference sequence). Deletions cut 5 bases from V and 3 bases from J, with 10 bases between.

The chain carries TRBV4-2 and TRBJ1-1; maybe TRBD1 (6 bases). The V gene's germline CDR1 is LGHNA and CDR2 YNFKEQ. The V end was cut by 1 base, the J end by 7 bases, with 22 bases between. CDR3 length: 17 residues. CDR3 region: CASSQGWEQGRQLEAFF. CDR3 DNA: TGTGCCAGCAGCCAAGGATGGGAACAGGGAAGGCAACTTGAAGCTTTCTTT.

Note on this clone: Germline is not matched at one junction end, which may reflect a read error. This chain joins TRBV5-4 and TRBJ1-2; D remains ambiguous. Germline V gene data show CDR1 as SGHNT and CDR2 as YYREEE (reference sequence). The CDR3 length is 12 residues. The CDR3 region has the DNA TGTGCCAGCAGCTTGCCCGACTATGGCTACCCCTTC. Protein: CASSLPDYGYPF.

The chain has TRBV7-3 and TRBJ2-1; TRBD2 matches at 11 bases. After removal of 4 bases from V and 7 bases from J, the junction contained 3 bases not matched to a gene. The CDR3 contains 14 residues. Germline CDR1 is SGHTA and CDR2 is FQGTGA. CDR3 in DNA: TGTGCCAGCAGCTCACGGACTAGCGGGAATGAGCAGTTCTTC. This translates into CASSSRTSGNEQFF.

The chain combines TRBV10-2 with TRBJ2-7; D possibly corresponds to TRBD1 (6 bases). Trimming took 8 bases from V and 2 from J, leaving 16 bases between them. Germline V gives CDR1 WSHSY, CDR2 SAAADI. The CDR3 spans 14 residues. The CDR3 DNA reads as TGCGCCAGCGGCCGGACAGTCATTCCCTACGAGCAGTACTTC. This codes for CASGRTVIPYEQYF.

This clone was counted between two and nine times. This chain joins TRBV25-1 and TRBJ2-7, with D perhaps TRBD2 (5 bases). CDR1 and CDR2 (germline): MGHDK, SYGVNS. V was pared by 3 bases and J by 4 bases, with 19 bases between. This CDR3 spans 16 amino acids. In DNA, the CDR3 is TGTGCCAGCAGTGAGCCATTAGGACTGGGCAGGTACGAGCAGTACTTC. Its translation is CASSEPLGLGRYEQYF.

This chain links TRBV5-6 with TRBJ2-2, with 10 bases lining up with TRBD1. The germline V gene encodes CDR1 SGHDT and CDR2 YYEEEE. J was trimmed by 5 bases and V by 4 bases; bases with no gene match: 8. This CDR3 is built from 16 residues. For the CDR3, the DNA is TGTGCCAGCAGCACTGACGGGACAGGGGATACCGGGGAGCTGTTTTTT. It encodes CASSTDGTGDTGELFF.

A single count supports this clone. The rearrangement uses TRBV5-4 and TRBJ2-1, with TRBD2 identical over 11 bases. Germline V gene data show CDR1 as SGHNT and CDR2 as YYREEE (reference sequence). The CDR3 contains 14 residues. V trimming: 0 bases; J trimming: 9 bases; junction bases outside the gene matches: 2. The chain's CDR3 is CASSLALAGAEQFF. The DNA for the CDR3 is TGTGCCAGCAGCTTGGCACTAGCGGGGGCTGAGCAGTTCTTC.

This CDR3 reads CASSYSSLGLNTEAFF. CDR3 nucleotide sequence: TGTGCCAGCAGTTACTCGAGTCTCGGTTTGAACACTGAAGCTTTCTTT. This chain joins TRBV6-5 and TRBJ1-1; D uncertain. This CDR3 is 16 amino acids long. From germline, CDR1 is MNHEY and CDR2 SVGAGI. V dropped 0 bases and J dropped 0 bases, with 11 bases sitting between them.

This sequence joins TRBV10-1 and TRBJ2-7; maybe TRBD1 (6 bases). Germline V gene lookup returns CDR1 WNHNN and CDR2 SYGVQD (reference sequence). The CDR3 loop spans 13 amino acids. V was cut by 5 bases and J by 0 bases, with 8 bases left in between. CDR3 DNA sequence: TGCGCCAGCAGTCGACAGGACTCCTACGAGCAGTACTTC. This codes for CASSRQDSYEQYF.

The chain links TRBV6-4 to TRBJ2-7; D perhaps matches TRBD1 (6 bases). The CDR3 runs 13 residues. V lost 7 bases and J lost 3, with 13 bases in between. Germline assignment: CDR1 MRHNA and CDR2 SNTAGT. CDR3 coding DNA: TGTGCCAGCACGGAGACAGGCCTCTACGAGCAGTACTTC. Protein sequence: CASTETGLYEQYF.

This clone came up once. This chain links TRBV6-6 with TRBJ1-5, with a tentative D call TRBD1 (6 bases). Germline assignment: CDR1 MNHNY and CDR2 SVGAGI (reference sequence). This CDR3 region has 14 residues. The V end was cut by 5 bases, the J end by 4 bases, with 12 bases between. CDR3: CASSIQGTNQPQHF. DNA for the CDR3: TGTGCCAGCAGTATACAGGGCACGAATCAGCCCCAGCATTTT.

The chain couples TRBV30 to TRBJ1-2, with a weak D call TRBD1 (6 bases). V was trimmed by 6 bases and J by 5 bases, leaving 16 bases between them. Germline values: CDR1 GTSNPN, CDR2 SVGIG (reference sequence). The CDR3 loop spans 13 amino acids. CDR3 protein: CACNSRGWYGYTF. Here the CDR3 DNA reads TGTGCCTGCAATTCCAGGGGCTGGTATGGCTACACCTTC.

This chain links TRBV28 with TRBJ1-2; 10 bases align to TRBD1. The germline gives CDR1 MDHEN, CDR2 SYDVKM. The CDR3 spans 16 residues. V shed 4 bases and J 5 bases; nucleotides not matched to a gene: 10. As DNA, the CDR3 is TGTGCCAGCAGTTCGCTTGGGACAGGGGAAGGGTATGGCTACACCTTC. Translating gives CASSSLGTGEGYGYTF.

This clone turned up a few times. This rearrangement joins TRBV7-8 to TRBJ2-5; 7 bases align to TRBD2. V was clipped by 6 bases and J by 4 bases; unmatched bases: 14. Per germline, CDR1 SGHVS and CDR2 FQNEAQ. The CDR3 runs to 16 residues. In nucleotides, the CDR3 is TGTGCCAGCAGTTCCGGGACTACCCAGCGTCGAGAGACCCAGTACTTC. Encoded protein: CASSSGTTQRRETQYF.

CDR3 in DNA: TGTGCCAGCAGTTGGACAGGAGGGTATGGGGACGGCTACACCTTC. Its protein is CASSWTGGYGDGYTF. V usage is TRBV6-5 and J usage is TRBJ1-2, with 7 bases aligning to TRBD1. With 4 bases clipped from V and 8 bases from J, the junction kept 13 bases outside the gene matches. CDR3 length equals 15 residues. Germline CDR1 and CDR2: MNHEY and SVGAGI.